What follows describes a single T cell receptor (beta chain). Its antigen is unknown. Per-nucleotide qualities are absent, and no much larger clonotype sits a single base away. The data were taken from a study of tumor T cells in aggressive B-cell lymphoma (dated by TCRdb to about 2017). At the junction V is shortened by 5 bases and J by 7 bases; bases outside the gene matches: 6. Sequences LNHDA (CDR1) and SQIVND (CDR2) are obtained from the germline V gene (reference sequence). The CDR3 measures 13 amino acids from cysteine to phenylalanine. Only the CDR3 DNA is retained, 39 bases long and in frame from the first base. Libraries were built with the immunoSEQ multiplex PCR assay. Drawn from immuneACCESS, this table holds only the in-frame rearrangements with V and J called that TCRdb kept. Clones are partly lost; checked studies trace under half to an unresolved V gene and leave the rest unexplained. The sample records about 3,000 clones, 65% to 90% of which are singletons. The leading ten clones occupy 15% of the sample.

The sequence is built from TRBV19 and TRBJ1-1, and 8 junction bases match TRBD1. The sequencing input was tumor tissue. This TCR derives from an adult with diffuse large B cell lymphoma. Some clones in this sample may be carry-over from other donors' samples. CDR3 loop: CASSVYTGGEAFF. DNA sequence: TGTGCCAGTAGTGTATATACAGGGGGTGAAGCTTTCTTT.